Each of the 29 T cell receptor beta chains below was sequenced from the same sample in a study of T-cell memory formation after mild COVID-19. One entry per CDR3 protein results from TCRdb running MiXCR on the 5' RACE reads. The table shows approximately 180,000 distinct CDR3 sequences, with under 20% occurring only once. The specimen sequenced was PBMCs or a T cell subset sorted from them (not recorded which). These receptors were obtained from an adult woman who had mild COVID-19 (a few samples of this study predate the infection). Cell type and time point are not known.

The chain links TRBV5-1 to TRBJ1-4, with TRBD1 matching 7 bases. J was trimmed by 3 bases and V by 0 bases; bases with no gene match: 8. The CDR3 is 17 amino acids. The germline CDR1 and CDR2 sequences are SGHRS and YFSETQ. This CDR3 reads CASSLGPNRGSNEKLFF. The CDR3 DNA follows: TGCGCCAGCAGCTTGGGACCAAACAGGGGTTCTAATGAAAAACTGTTTTTT.

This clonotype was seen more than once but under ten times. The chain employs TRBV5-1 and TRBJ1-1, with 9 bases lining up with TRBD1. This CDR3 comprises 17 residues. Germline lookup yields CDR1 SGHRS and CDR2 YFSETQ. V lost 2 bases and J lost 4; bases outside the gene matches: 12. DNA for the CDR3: TGCGCCAGCAGCTTAAACCCGACAGGGGGGATGAGCACTGAAGCTTTCTTT. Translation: CASSLNPTGGMSTEAFF. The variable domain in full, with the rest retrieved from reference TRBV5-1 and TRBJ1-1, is KAGVTQTPRYLIKTRGQQVTLSCSPISGHRSVSWYQQTPGQGLQFLFEYFSETQRNKGNFPGRFSGRQFSNSRSEMNVSTLELGDSALYLCASSLNPTGGMSTEAFFGQGTRLTVV.

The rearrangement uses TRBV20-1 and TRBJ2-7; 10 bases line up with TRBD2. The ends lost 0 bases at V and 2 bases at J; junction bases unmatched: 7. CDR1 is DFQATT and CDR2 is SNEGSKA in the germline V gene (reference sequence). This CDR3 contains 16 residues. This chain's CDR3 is CSARERSGRAPYEQYF. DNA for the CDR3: TGCAGTGCTAGAGAGAGGAGCGGGAGGGCCCCCTACGAGCAGTACTTC.

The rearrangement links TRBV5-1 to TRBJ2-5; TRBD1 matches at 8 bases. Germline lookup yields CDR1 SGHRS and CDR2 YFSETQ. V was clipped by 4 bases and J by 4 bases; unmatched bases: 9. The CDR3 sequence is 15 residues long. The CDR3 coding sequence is TGCGCCAGCAGCCCCCCAGGGGGGACAGGAGAGACCCAGTACTTC. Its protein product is CASSPPGGTGETQYF.

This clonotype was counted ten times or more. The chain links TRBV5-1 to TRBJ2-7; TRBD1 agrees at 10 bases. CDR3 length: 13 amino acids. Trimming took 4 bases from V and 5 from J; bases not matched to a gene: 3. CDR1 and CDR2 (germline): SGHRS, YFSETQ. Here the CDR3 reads CASSRDRGHEQYF. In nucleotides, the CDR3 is TGCGCCAGCAGCAGGGACAGGGGCCACGAGCAGTACTTC. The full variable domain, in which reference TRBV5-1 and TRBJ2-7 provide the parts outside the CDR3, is KAGVTQTPRYLIKTRGQQVTLSCSPISGHRSVSWYQQTPGQGLQFLFEYFSETQRNKGNFPGRFSGRQFSNSRSEMNVSTLELGDSALYLCASSRDRGHEQYFGPGTRLTVT.

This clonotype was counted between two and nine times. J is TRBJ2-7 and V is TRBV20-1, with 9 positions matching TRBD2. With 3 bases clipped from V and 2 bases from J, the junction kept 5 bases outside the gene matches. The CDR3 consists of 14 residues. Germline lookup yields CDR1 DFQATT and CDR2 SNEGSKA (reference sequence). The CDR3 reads CSASMVAGAYEQYF. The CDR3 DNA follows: TGCAGTGCTAGTATGGTAGCGGGAGCCTACGAGCAGTACTTC.

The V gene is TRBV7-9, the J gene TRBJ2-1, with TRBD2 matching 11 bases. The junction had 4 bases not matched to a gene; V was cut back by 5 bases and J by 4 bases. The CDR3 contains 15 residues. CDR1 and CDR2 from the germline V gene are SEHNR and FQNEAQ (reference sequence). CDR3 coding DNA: TGTGCCAGCAGCAAAGGGACTAGCGGATACAATGAGCAGTTCTTC. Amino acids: CASSKGTSGYNEQFF. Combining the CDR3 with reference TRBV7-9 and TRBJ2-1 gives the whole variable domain DTGVSQNPRHKITKRGQNVTFRCDPISEHNRLYWYRQTLGQGPEFLTYFQNEAQLEKSRLLSDRFSAERPKGSFSTLEIQRTEQGDSAMYLCASSKGTSGYNEQFFGPGTRLTVL.

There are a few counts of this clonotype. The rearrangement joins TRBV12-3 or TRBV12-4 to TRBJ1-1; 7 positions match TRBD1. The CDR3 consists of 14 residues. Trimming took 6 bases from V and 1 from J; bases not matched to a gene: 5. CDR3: CASSKWTGNTEAFF. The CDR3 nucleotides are TGTGCCAGCAGCAAATGGACAGGGAACACTGAAGCTTTCTTT.

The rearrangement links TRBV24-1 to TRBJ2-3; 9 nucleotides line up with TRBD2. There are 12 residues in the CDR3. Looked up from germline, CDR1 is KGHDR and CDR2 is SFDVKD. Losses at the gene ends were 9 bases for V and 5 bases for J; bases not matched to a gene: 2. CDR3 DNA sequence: TGTGCCACCGCAGCGGGAGGAGATACGCAGTATTTT. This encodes CATAAGGDTQYF.

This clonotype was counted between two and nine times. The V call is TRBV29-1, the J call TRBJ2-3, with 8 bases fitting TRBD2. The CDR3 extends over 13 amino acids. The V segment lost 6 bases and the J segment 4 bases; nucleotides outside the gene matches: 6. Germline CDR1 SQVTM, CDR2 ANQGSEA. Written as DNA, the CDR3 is TGCAGCGTCCGGGGGGGCAACCCAGATACGCAGTATTTT. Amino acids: CSVRGGNPDTQYF.

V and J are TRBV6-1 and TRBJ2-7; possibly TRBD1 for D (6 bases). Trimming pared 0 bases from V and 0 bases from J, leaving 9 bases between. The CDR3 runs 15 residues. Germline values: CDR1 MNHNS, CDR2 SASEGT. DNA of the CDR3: TGTGCCAGCAGTGAAGCCGGGACAAGCTCCTACGAGCAGTACTTC. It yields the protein CASSEAGTSSYEQYF.

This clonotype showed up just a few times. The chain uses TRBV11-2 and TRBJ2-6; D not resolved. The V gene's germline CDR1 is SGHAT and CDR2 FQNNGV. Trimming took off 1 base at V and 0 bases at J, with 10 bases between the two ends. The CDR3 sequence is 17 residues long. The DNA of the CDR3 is TGTGCCAGCAGCTTAGTTCGGAGAGCCTCTGGGGCCAACGTCCTGACTTTC. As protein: CASSLVRRASGANVLTF.

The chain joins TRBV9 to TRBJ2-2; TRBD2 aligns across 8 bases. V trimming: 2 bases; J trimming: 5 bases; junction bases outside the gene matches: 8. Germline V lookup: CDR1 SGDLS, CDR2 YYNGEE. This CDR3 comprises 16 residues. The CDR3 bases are TGTGCCAGCAGCGTGACGGGGGGGCCGTTAACCGGGGAGCTGTTTTTT. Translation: CASSVTGGPLTGELFF.

CDR3 nucleotide sequence: TGCAGCGTTGAGGGACTAGCGGGAGGAGGGACCCAGTACTTC. Its protein is CSVEGLAGGGTQYF. This sequence joins TRBV29-1 and TRBJ2-5; 15 nucleotides align to TRBD2. CDR1 and CDR2 from the germline V gene are SQVTM and ANQGSEA. V was pared by 3 bases and J by 7 bases, with 3 bases of the junction left unmatched. There are 14 residues in the CDR3.

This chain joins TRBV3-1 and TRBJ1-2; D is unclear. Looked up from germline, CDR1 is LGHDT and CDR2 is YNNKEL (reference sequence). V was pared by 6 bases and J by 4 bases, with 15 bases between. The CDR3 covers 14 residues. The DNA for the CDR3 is TGTGCCAGCAGTACCCGAGCGAGGAGCTATGGCTACACCTTC. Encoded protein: CASSTRARSYGYTF.

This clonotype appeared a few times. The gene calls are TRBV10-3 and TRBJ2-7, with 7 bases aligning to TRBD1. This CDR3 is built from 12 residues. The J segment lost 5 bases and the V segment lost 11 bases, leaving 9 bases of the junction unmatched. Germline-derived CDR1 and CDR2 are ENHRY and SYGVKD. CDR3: CASAGTEDEQYF. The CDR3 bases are TGTGCCTCCGCCGGGACAGAGGACGAGCAGTACTTC.

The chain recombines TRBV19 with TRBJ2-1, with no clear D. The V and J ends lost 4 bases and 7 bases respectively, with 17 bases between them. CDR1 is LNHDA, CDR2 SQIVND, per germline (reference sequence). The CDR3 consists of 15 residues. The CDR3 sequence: CASSTPLIGLNEQFF. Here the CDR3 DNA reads TGTGCCAGTAGTACCCCTCTTATTGGGTTGAATGAGCAGTTCTTC.

The CDR3 DNA follows: TGCGCCAGTAGAATAGCGACAGGGAACACTGAAGCTTTCTTT. It codes for CASRIATGNTEAFF. The chain links TRBV5-1 to TRBJ1-1; tentatively, D is TRBD1 (6 bases). With 8 bases removed from V and 1 base from J, the gap between germline ends came to 15 bases. CDR3 length equals 14 residues. From germline, CDR1 is SGHRS and CDR2 YFSETQ.

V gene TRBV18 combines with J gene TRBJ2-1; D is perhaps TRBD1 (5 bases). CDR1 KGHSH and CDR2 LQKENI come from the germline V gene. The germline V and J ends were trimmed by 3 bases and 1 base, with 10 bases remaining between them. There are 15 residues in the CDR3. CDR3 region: CASSPIAGSYNEQFF. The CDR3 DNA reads TGTGCCAGCTCACCTATCGCAGGGTCCTACAATGAGCAGTTCTTC.

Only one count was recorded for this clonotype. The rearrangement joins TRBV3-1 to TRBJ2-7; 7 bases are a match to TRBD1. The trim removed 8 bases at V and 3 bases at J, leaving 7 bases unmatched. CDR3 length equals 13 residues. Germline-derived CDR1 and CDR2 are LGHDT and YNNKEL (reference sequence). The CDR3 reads CASRDSLIYEQYF. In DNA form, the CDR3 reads TGTGCCAGCCGGGACAGTTTGATCTACGAGCAGTACTTC.

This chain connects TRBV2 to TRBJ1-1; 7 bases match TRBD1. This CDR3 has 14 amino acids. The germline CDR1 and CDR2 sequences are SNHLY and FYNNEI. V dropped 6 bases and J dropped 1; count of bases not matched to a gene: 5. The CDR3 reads CASRRGQSNTEAFF. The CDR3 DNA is TGTGCCAGCAGGCGGGGACAGTCGAACACTGAAGCTTTCTTT.

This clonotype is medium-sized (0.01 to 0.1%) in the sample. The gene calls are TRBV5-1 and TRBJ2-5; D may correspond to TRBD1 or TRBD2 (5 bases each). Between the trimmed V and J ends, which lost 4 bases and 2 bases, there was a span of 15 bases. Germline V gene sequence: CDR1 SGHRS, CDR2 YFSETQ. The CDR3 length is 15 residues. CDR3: CASSLVGDGQETQYF. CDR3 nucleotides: TGCGCCAGCAGCCTGGTTGGGGACGGACAAGAGACCCAGTACTTC.

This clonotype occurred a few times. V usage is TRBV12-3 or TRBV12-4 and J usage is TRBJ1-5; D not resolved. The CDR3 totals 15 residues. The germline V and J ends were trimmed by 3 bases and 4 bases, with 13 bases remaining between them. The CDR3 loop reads CASSFGRMGNQPQHF. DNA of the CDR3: TGTGCCAGCAGTTTCGGGAGGATGGGAAATCAGCCCCAGCATTTT.

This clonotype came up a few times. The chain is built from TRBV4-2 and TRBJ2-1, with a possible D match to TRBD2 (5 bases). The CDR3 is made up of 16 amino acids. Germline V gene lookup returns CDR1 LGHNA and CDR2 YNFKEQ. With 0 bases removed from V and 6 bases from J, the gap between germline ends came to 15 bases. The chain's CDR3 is CASSQDVGSGFNEQFF. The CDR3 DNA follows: TGTGCCAGCAGCCAAGATGTGGGGAGCGGTTTCAATGAGCAGTTCTTC.

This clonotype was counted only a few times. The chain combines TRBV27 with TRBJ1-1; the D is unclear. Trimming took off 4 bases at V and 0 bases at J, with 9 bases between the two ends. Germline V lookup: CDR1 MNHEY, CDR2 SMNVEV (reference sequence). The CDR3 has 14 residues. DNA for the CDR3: TGTGCCAGCAGTTCGTCACTCCTGAACACTGAAGCTTTCTTT. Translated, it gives CASSSSLLNTEAFF.

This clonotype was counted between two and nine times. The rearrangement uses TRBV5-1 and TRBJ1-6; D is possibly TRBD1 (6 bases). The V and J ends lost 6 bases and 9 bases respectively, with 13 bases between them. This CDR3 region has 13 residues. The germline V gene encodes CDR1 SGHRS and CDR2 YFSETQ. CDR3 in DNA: TGCGCCAGCAAAGAGGAAGGGGGTTCACCCCTCCACTTT. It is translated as CASKEEGGSPLHF.

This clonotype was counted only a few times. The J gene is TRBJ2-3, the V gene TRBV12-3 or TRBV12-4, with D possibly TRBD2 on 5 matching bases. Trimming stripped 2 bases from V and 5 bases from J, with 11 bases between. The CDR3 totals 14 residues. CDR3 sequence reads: CASSLSAVVDTQYF. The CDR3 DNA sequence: TGTGCCAGCAGTTTATCAGCGGTTGTAGATACGCAGTATTTT.

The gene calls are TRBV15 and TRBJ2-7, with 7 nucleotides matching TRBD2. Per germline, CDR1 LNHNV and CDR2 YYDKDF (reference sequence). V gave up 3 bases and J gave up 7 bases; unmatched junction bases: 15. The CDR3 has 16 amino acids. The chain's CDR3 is CATSRALGGSPGEQYF. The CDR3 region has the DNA TGTGCCACCAGCAGGGCCCTTGGCGGGAGCCCGGGAGAGCAGTACTTC.

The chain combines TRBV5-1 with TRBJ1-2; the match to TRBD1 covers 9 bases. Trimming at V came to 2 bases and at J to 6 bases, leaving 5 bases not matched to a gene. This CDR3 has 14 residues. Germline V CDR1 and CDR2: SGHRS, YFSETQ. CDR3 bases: TGCGCCAGCAGCTTACAACAGGGGGCTAATGGCTACACCTTC. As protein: CASSLQQGANGYTF.